This T cell receptor (beta chain) derives from a study of CXCR3-negative and CXCR3-positive naive CD8 T cells. The CDR3 runs to 16 residues. Per the germline V gene, CDR1 is SEHNR and CDR2 is FQNEAQ (reference sequence). Overall study findings and caveats: Hydrophobicity of TRB CDR3s was greater in CXCR3-positive naive cells than in CXCR3-negative naive cells.

Triplicate sorts of 300,000 cells per CD8+ subset. The authors gated naive CD8+ T cells as CD45RO-CCR7+CD27+CD95-. cDNA libraries for TRB were generated by 5' RACE incorporating UMI labels. Using the 5' RACE reads, TCRdb records one entry per CDR3 protein without DNA. The data show 100,000 to 150,000 distinct CDR3 sequences, and the top ten clones hold 0.59%. With respect to this clonotype: The antigen is unknown.

Sequencing input: naive CXCR3+ CD8+ T cells from blood. Subset indicated: CD45RO-CCR7+CD27+CD95- naive CD8+ T cells expressing CXCR3 (TNR3+). This receptor was identified in a human donor in good health. Some clones in this sample may be carry-over from other donors' samples. V is TRBV7-9 and J is TRBJ2-1; TCRdb returns TRBD1, unconfirmable since there is no DNA. CDR3 in amino acids: CASSSPGGSLYNEQFF.